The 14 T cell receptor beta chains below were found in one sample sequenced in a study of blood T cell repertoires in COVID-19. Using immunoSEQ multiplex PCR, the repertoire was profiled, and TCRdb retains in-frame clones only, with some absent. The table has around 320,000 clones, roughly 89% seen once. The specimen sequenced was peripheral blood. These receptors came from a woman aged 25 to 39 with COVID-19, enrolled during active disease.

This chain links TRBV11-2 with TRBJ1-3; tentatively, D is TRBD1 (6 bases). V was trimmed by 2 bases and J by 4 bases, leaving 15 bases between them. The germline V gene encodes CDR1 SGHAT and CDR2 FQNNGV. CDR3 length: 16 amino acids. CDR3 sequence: CASSLQTGSRGNTIYF. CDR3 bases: TGTGCCAGCAGCTTACAAACAGGGTCGAGAGGAAACACCATATATTTT. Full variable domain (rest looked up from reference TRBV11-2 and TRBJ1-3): EAGVAQSPRYKIIEKRQSVAFWCNPISGHATLYWYQQILGQGPKLLIQFQNNGVVDDSQLPKDRFSAERLKGVDSTLKIQPAKLEDSAVYLCASSLQTGSRGNTIYFGEGSWLTVV.

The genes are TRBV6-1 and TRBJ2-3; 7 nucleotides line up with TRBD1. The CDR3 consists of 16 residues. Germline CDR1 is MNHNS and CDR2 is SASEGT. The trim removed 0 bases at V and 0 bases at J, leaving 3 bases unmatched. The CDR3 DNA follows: TGTGCCAGCAGTGAAGCGGCAGGGGGTAGCACAGATACGCAGTATTTT. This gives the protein CASSEAAGGSTDTQYF.

CDR3 DNA: TGTGCCAGCAGGGAGGGGGGACAGGGACACGGCTACACCTTC. Translation: CASREGGQGHGYTF. The V call is TRBV25-1, the J call TRBJ1-2; TRBD1 matches at 9 bases. In germline, CDR1 is MGHDK, CDR2 SYGVNS. The CDR3 length is 14 residues. V shed 6 bases and J 8 bases; nucleotides not matched to a gene: 10.

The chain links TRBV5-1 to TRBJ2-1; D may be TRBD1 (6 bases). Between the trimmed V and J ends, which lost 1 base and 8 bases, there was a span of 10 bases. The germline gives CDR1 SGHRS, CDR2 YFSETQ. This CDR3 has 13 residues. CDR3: CASSLTGFDEQFF. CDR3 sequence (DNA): TGCGCCAGCAGCTTGACAGGGTTCGATGAGCAGTTCTTC.

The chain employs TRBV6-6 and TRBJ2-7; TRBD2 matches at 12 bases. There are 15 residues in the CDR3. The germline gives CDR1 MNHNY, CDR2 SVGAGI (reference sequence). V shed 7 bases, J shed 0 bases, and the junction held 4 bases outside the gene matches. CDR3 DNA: TGTGCCAGCACAGGGACTAGCGGGCCCTCCTACGAGCAGTACTTC. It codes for CASTGTSGPSYEQYF.

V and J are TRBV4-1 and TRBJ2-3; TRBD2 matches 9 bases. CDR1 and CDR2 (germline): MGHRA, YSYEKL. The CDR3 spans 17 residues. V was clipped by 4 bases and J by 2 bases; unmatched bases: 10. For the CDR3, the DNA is TGCGCCAGCAGCCCCCTAGCGGGGCGAACCTACACAGATACGCAGTATTTT. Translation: CASSPLAGRTYTDTQYF.

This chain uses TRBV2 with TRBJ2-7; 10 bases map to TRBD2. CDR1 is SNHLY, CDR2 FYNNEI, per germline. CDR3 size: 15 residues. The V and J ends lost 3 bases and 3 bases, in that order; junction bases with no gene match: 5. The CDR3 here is CASSEGLAGDYEQYF. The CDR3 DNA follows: TGTGCCAGCAGTGAGGGCCTAGCGGGGGACTACGAGCAGTACTTC.

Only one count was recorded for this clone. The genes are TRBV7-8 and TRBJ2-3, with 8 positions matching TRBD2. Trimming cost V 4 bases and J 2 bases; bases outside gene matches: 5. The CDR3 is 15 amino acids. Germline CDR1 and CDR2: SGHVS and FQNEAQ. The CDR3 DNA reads TGTGCCAGCAGCTCCACTAGCGGTTACACAGATACGCAGTATTTT. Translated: CASSSTSGYTDTQYF.

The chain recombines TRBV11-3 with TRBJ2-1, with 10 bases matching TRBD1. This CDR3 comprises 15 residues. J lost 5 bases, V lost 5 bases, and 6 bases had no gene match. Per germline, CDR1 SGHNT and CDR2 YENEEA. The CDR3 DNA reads TGTGCCAGCAGCCAAGACAGGGGGCTAAACAATGAGCAGTTCTTC. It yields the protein CASSQDRGLNNEQFF.

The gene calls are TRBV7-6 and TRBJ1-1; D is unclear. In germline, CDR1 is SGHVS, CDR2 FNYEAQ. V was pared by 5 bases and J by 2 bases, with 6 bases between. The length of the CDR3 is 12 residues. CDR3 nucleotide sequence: TGTGCCAGCAGCCTCTCTAACACTGAAGCTTTCTTT. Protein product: CASSLSNTEAFF.

The chain's CDR3 is CAISVGLGADYGYTF. CDR3 nucleotide sequence: TGTGCCATCAGTGTGGGGTTGGGGGCAGACTATGGCTACACCTTC. The genes are TRBV10-3 and TRBJ1-2; D possibly corresponds to TRBD1 (6 bases). The germline CDR1 and CDR2 sequences are ENHRY and SYGVKD. The CDR3 totals 15 residues. Trimming pared 4 bases from V and 3 bases from J, leaving 15 bases between.

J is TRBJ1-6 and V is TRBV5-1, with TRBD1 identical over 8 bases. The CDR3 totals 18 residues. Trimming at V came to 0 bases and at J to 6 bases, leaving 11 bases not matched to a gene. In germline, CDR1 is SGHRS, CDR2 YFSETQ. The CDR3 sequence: CASSLGTGGGMSNSPLHF. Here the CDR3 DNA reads TGCGCCAGCAGCTTGGGCACAGGGGGAGGGATGTCTAATTCACCCCTCCACTTT.

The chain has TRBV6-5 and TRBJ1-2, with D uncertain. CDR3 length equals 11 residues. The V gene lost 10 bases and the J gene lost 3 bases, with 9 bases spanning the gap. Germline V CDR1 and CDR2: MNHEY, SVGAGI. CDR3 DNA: TGTGCCACCGAGGGCTACTATGGCTACACCTTC. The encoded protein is CATEGYYGYTF.

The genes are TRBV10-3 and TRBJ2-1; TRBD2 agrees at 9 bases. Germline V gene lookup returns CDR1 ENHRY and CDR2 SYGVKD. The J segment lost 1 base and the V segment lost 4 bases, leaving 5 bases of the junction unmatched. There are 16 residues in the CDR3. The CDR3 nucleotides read TGTGCCATCAGTGGGGGGCTAGCGGGGTCCTACAATGAGCAGTTCTTC. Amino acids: CAISGGLAGSYNEQFF.